This TCR beta chain was observed in a study of blood T cells in healthy people across ages. Notes on this clonotype: Compared with germline, one end of the junction differs, possibly owing to a read error.

Sample-barcoded 5' priming and a J-beta primer mix drove a second PCR of roughly 7 to 11 cycles. TCRdb independently ran MiXCR on the 5' RACE reads; one entry per CDR3 protein. The table has about 760,000 distinct CDR3 sequences, 20% to 25% seen once. The CDR3 has 12 amino acids. Germline CDR1 MNHEY, CDR2 SVGEGT. In addition, the sample was reused for a study of T cells of mothers and their children. This second study notes: Each mother yielded more than 10 million TCR beta CDR3 reads. Each child yielded some 3 million reads.

The chain has TRBV6-2 or TRBV6-3 and TRBJ1-2; weak D call: TRBD1 (6 bases). The sample was blood. This receptor was identified in a boy between 5 and 17 years old in good health. CDR3 nucleotide sequence: TGTGCCAGCAGTGCAGGGGTTACTGGCCACACCTTC. Its protein product is CASSAGVTGHTF.